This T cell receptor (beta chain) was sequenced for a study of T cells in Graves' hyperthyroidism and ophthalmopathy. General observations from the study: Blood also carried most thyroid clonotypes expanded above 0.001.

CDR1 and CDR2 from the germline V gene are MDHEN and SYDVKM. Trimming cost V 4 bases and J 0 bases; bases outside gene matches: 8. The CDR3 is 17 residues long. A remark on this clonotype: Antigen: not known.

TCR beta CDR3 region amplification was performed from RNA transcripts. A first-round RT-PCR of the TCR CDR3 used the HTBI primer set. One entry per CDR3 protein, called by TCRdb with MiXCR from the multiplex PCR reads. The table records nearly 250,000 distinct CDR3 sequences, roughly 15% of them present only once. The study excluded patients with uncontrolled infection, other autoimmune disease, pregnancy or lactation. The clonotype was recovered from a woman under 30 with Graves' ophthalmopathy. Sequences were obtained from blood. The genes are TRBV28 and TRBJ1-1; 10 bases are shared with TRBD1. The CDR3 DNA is TGTGCCAGCAGTTACCGGGACAGGGGTCGAATGAACACTGAAGCTTTCTTT. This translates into CASSYRDRGRMNTEAFF.